This record covers a single T cell receptor beta chain. As yet, its antigen is unknown. The study ran its PCR with 60 Vbeta and 13 Jbeta primers. The repertoire was sequenced with immunoSEQ multiplex PCR; TCRdb's copy has only in-frame clones and lacks some. This listing includes roughly 100,000 clones. The V gene's germline CDR1 is LNHNV and CDR2 YYDKDF (reference sequence). Trimming removed 6 bases at V and 8 bases at J, with 16 bases between. The CDR3 extends over 13 amino acids. This specimen comes from a study of cytomegalovirus exposure and HLA in healthy donors. Turning to the study itself: Of all 400 or so donors who were genotyped, 75% to 90% belonged to the Caucasian-associated ancestry cluster.

The study, taken as a whole, reports: A missense variant in DCLRE1C was later tied to TCR beta V- and J-gene trimming. A later analysis linked around 15,000 TCR beta sequences to HLA alleles at 0.05 false discovery rate.

The receptor was isolated from a man in his fifties in good health and CMV-seronegative. Sample: PBMCs. This sequence joins TRBV15 and TRBJ1-2; D remains ambiguous. This CDR3 reads CATSPRAPMGYTF. In nucleotides, the CDR3 is TGTGCCACCAGTCCGCGGGCTCCAATGGGCTACACCTTC.